This note documents a single T cell receptor (beta chain) sequence. This sample was taken from a study of control samples from healthy donors and cancer patients. This CDR3 is built from 17 residues. V lost 2 bases and J 5 bases, leaving 18 bases between the germline ends. Germline V lookup: CDR1 MNHEY, CDR2 SVGEGT. Method: immunoSEQ multiplex PCR; TCRdb's copy keeps in-frame clones and lacks some. This repertoire shows under 200,000 clones, 80% to 95% found once; its top ten account for 0.55% to 0.7%. Material: blood. This chain uses TRBV6-2 or TRBV6-3 with TRBJ2-2, with D possibly matching TRBD1 (6 bases). The sequence came from a woman in her twenties or thirties in good health. The CDR3 protein is CASSYGSPRGLTGELFF. In nucleotides, the CDR3 is TGTGCCAGCAGTTACGGGTCACCCAGGGGTTTAACCGGGGAGCTGTTTTTT.